The present entry profiles one TCR beta chain with its context. Its antigen is unknown. The data were taken from a study of human T cells and chemical hapten exposure. Time point given: patch test 1, 2 weeks after DPC sensitization. The treatment was: therapeutic diphenylcyclopropenone sensitization with weekly scalp DPC. Germline loops: CDR1 MNHEY, CDR2 SMNVEV (reference sequence). V dropped 4 bases and J dropped 6; count of bases not matched to a gene: 3. The length of the CDR3 is 13 residues. Study outcomes and limitations: There were significantly more large CDR3 similarity clusters among expanded TCRs than among controls.

TCRdb fed the RACE reads into MiXCR, producing one record per CDR3 protein. The sample contains around 120,000 distinct CDR3 sequences, around 15% of which appear only once. The chain uses TRBV27 and TRBJ1-5; 7 bases are shared with TRBD1. The specimen comprised whole blood, sampled in connection with sensitization to the hapten diphenylcyclopropenone (DPC). The receptor was derived from a man aged 18 to 30 with alopecia areata. Some clones in this sample may be carry-over from other donors' samples. CDR3 nucleotide sequence: TGTGCCAGCAGTTGGAACAGGGGTCAGCCCCAGCATTTT. Encoded protein: CASSWNRGQPQHF.